This T cell receptor beta chain was profiled in a study of blood T cell repertoires in COVID-19. Methods used by the authors: Nucleated cell number was recorded as an estimate derived from reference gene primer amplification. The table came from immunoSEQ multiplex PCR; TCRdb's copy has only in-frame clones and leaves some out. That table supplies the V and J calls and clone size; D and trimming were determined from the DNA. Altogether about 12,000 clones are present, around three quarters being singletons, with the ten largest covering approximately 6.1%. The CDR3 consists of 17 residues. Germline CDR1 is LNHDA and CDR2 is SQIVND (reference sequence). Trimming removed 5 bases from V and 2 bases from J; junction bases left unmatched: 9.

V and J are TRBV19 and TRBJ1-4; the match to TRBD1 covers 9 bases. This clonotype was obtained from a man in his fifties or sixties with COVID-19, enrolled during active disease. Sequenced input: peripheral blood. The CDR3: CASSPPFGQGTNEKLFF. DNA of the CDR3: TGTGCCAGTAGTCCCCCCTTCGGACAGGGGACTAATGAAAAACTGTTTTTT.